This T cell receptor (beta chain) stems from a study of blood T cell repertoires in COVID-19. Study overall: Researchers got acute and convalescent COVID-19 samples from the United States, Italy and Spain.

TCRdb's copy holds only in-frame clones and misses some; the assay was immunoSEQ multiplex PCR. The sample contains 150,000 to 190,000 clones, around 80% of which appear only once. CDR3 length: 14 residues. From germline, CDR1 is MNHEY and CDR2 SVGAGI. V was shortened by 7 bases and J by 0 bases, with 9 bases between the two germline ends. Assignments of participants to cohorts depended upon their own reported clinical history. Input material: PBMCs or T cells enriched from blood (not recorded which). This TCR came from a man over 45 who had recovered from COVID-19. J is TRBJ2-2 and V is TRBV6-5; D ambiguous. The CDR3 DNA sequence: TGTGCCAGCATAGCCCTGGCGAACACCGGGGAGCTGTTTTTT. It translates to CASIALANTGELFF.